This is a list of T cell receptor beta chains from one sample in a study of cytomegalovirus exposure and HLA in healthy donors. The table came from immunoSEQ multiplex PCR; TCRdb's copy has only in-frame clones and leaves some out. The data show some 150,000 clones, with 55% to 80% seen just once and under 7.5% held by the top ten. Source material: PBMCs. All receptors come from a woman aged 60-75 years in good health and CMV-seropositive. Both conserved end residues are part of each CDR3. The size of a clone is reported for some rows only, either as once, few or many, or as a class for expanded clones.

v_call,j_call,cdr3_length,clone_size,cdr3_aa
TRBV9,TRBJ2-1,15,.,CASSQAGASYNEQFF
TRBV18,TRBJ2-1,16,.,CASSPRRTSIVNEQFF
TRBV18,TRBJ2-7,16,once,CASSRGASGRIYEQYF
TRBV28,TRBJ2-1,16,.,CASSLPLAGVGNEQFF
TRBV14,TRBJ2-1,16,.,CASSQDGSRDREGQFF
TRBV6-5,TRBJ1-4,15,once,CASSGTVATNEKLFF
TRBV18,TRBJ2-3,16,.,CASSPQADPSGDTQYF
TRBV15,TRBJ1-3,13,.,CATSRTGGNTIYF
TRBV28,TRBJ1-2,16,few,CASTLGATGGPYGYTF
TRBV27,TRBJ2-2,15,.,CASSLRGRTTGELFF
TRBV30,TRBJ1-1,14,.,CAWSVGDLPTEAFF
TRBV2,TRBJ1-2,15,.,CASSGFSGGEDGYTF